This section outlines one T cell receptor (beta chain) sequence together with its context. These data are taken from a study of Ad26.COV2.S vaccination and SARS-CoV-2 variants. V was trimmed by 0 bases and J by 4 bases, leaving 4 bases between them. Germline CDR1 is KGHSH and CDR2 is LQKENI. The CDR3 loop spans 13 amino acids. The sample's treatment: about 20 received Ad26.COV2.S at low or high dose, single or two shots; roughly five received placebo; per-sample allocation not given. The study sampled participants on day 63 after the first vaccine or placebo injection. Aged 18-55 years, donor was enrolled in Boston in about 2020. Profiled with immunoSEQ multiplex PCR; TCRdb holds only in-frame clones, not every one. This table holds 430,000 or so clones, nearly 90% found once.

This clonotype was obtained from a person aged 18-65 years who received the Ad26.COV2.S COVID-19 vaccine or a placebo. The sample consisted of peripheral blood, taken in a trial of Ad26.COV2.S vaccine versus placebo. V usage is TRBV18 and J usage is TRBJ2-1; D not certain. The CDR3 DNA is TGTGCCAGCTCACCACCAGATTACAATGAGCAGTTCTTC. Translated: CASSPPDYNEQFF.